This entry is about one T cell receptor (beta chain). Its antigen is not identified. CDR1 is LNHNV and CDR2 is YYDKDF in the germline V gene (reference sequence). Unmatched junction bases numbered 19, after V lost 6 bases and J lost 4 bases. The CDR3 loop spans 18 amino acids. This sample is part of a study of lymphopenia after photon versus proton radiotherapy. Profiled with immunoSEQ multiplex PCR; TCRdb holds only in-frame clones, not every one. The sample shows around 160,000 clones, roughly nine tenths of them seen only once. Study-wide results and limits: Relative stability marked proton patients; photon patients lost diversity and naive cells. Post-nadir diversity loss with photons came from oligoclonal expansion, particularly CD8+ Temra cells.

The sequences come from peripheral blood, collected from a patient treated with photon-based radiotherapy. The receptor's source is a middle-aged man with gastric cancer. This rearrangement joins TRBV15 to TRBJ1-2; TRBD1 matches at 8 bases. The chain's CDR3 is CATRAGWAGTGGAYGYTF. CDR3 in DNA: TGTGCCACCAGGGCCGGGTGGGCCGGAACAGGGGGAGCCTATGGCTACACCTTC.